This record concerns one T cell receptor beta chain sequence. The library tagged individual cDNA molecules with unique molecular identifiers. Each CDR3 protein gets one entry after TCRdb re-called the RACE reads with MiXCR. The sample lists about 120,000 distinct CDR3 sequences, around an eighth occurring once. The data were taken from a study of human T cells and chemical hapten exposure. Overall study context: The study lasted approximately 26 weeks, and patients were dosed weekly with diphenylcyclopropenone on the scalp throughout.

CDR1 is MNHEY, CDR2 SVGAGI, per germline. The CDR3 spans 12 residues. V was clipped by 4 bases and J by 3 bases, with 6 bases between them. This sample's time point: patch test 1, 2 weeks after DPC sensitization. Treatment: therapeutic diphenylcyclopropenone sensitization with weekly scalp DPC. The specimen comprised whole blood, sampled in connection with sensitization to the hapten diphenylcyclopropenone (DPC). The source of this sequence is a woman between 50 and 59 years old with alopecia areata. Some clones in this sample may be carry-over from other donors' samples. The chain uses TRBV6-5 and TRBJ1-2; no firm D call. The CDR3 nucleotides read TGTGCCAGCAGTTCCGGCCACTATGGCTACACCTTC. Amino acids: CASSSGHYGYTF.